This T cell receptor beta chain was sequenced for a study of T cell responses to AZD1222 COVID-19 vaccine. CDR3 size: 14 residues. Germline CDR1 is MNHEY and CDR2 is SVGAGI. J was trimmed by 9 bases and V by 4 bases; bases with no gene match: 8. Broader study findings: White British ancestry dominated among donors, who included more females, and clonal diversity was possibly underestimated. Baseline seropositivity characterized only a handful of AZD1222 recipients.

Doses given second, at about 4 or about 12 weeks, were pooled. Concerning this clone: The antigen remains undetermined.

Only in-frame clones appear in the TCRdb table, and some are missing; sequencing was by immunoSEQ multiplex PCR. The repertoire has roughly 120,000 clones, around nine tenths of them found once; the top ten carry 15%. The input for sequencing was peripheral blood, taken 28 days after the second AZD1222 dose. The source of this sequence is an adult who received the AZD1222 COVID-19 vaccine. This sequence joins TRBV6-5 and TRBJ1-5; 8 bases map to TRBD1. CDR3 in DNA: TGTGCCAGCAGTTTACAGGGGGGGTTCGGGCCCCAGCATTTT. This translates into CASSLQGGFGPQHF.